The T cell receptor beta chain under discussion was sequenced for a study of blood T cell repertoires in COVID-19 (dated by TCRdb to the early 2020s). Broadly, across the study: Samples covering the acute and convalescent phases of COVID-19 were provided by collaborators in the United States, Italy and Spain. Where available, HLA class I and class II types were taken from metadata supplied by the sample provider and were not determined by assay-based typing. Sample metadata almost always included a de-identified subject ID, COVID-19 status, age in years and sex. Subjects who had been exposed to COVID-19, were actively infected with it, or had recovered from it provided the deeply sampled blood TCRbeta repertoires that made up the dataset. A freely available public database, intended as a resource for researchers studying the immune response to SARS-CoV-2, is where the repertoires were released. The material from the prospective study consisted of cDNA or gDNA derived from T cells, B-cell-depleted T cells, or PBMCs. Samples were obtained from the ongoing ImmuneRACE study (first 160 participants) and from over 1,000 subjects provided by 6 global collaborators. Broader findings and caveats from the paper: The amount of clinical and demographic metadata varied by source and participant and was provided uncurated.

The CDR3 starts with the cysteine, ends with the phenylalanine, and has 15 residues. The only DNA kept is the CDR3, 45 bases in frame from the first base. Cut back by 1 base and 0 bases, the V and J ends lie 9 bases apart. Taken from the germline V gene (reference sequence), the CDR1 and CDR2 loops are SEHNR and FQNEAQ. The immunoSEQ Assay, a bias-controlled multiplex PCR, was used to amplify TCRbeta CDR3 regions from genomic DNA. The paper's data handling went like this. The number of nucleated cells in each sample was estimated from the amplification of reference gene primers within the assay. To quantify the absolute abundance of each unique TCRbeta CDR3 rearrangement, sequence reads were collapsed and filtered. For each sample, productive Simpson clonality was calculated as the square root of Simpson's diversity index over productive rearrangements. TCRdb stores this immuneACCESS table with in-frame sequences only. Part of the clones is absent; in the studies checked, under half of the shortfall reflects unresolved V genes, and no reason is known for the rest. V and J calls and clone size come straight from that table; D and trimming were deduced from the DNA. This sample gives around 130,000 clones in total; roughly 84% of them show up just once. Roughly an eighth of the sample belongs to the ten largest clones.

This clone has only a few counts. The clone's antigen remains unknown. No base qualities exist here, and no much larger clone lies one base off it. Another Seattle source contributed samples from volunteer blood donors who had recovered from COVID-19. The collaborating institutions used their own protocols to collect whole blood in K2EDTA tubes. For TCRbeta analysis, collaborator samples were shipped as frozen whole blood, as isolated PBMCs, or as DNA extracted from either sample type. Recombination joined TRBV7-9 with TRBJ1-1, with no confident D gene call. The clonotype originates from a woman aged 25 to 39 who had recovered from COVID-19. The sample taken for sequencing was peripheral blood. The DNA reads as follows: TGTGCCAGCAGCTTAGGGAGCAGCATGAACACTGAAGCTTTCTTT. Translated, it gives CASSLGSSMNTEAFF.